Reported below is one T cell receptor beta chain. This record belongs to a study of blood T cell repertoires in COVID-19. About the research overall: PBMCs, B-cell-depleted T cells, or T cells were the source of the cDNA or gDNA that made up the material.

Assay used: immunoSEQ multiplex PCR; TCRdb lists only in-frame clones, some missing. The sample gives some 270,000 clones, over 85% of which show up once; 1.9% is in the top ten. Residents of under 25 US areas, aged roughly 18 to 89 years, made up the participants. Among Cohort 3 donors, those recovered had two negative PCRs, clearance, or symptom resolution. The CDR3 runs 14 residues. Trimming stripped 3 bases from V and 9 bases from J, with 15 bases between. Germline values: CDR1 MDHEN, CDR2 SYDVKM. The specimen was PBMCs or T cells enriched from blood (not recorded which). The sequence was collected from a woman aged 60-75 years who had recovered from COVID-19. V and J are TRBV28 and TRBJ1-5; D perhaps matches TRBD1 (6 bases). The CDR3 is CASSFEARGRPQHF. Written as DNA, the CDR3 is TGTGCCAGCAGTTTTGAGGCCAGGGGAAGGCCCCAGCATTTT.